This T cell receptor beta chain came from a study of blood T cell repertoires in COVID-19. Across the whole study: The origin of the acute and convalescent COVID-19 samples was the United States, Italy and Spain.

CDR1 and CDR2 (germline): LNHDA, SQIVND (reference sequence). After removal of 7 bases from V and 6 bases from J, the junction contained 8 bases not matched to a gene. The CDR3 sequence is 13 residues long. Participants came from about two dozen US areas, aged about 18 to 90 years. The table came from immunoSEQ multiplex PCR; TCRdb's copy has only in-frame clones and leaves some out. The sample holds just over 300,000 clones, approximately 88% seen once. Material: PBMCs or T cells enriched from blood (not recorded which). This sequence was found in a woman aged 18-30 years who had recovered from COVID-19. This sequence joins TRBV19 and TRBJ1-1; the match to TRBD1 covers 7 bases. The CDR3 loop reads CASMEGALAEAFF. The CDR3 nucleotides are TGTGCCAGTATGGAGGGGGCCCTCGCTGAAGCTTTCTTT.